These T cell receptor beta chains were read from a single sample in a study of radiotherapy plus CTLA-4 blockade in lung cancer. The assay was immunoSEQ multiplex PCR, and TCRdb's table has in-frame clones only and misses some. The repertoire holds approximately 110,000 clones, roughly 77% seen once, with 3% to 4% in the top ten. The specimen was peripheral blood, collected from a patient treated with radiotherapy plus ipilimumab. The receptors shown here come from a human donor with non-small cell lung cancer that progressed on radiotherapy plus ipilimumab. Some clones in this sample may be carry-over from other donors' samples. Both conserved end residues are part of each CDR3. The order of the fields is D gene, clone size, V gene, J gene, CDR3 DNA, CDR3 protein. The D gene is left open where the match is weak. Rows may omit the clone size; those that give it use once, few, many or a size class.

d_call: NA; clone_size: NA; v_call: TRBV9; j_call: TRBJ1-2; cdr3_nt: TGTGCCAGCAGCGTGGCAGGGGAGGGCTATGGCTACACCTTC; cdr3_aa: CASSVAGEGYGYTF
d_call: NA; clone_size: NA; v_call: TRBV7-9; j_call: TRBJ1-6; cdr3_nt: TGTGCCAGCAGCTTTCAGGGGTATAATTCACCCCTCCACTTT; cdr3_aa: CASSFQGYNSPLHF
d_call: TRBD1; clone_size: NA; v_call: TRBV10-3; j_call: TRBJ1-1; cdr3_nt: TGTGCCATGTCCGGGACAGAGGGGACTGAAGCTTTCTTT; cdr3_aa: CAMSGTEGTEAFF
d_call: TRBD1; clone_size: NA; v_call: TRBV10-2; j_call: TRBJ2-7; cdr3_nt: TGCGCCAGCAGTGAAAGGACAGGGGGCGCGGAGCAGTACTTC; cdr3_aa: CASSERTGGAEQYF
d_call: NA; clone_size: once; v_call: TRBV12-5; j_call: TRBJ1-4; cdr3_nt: TGTGCTAGTGGCCGGGAGAATGAAAAACTGTTTTTT; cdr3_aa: CASGRENEKLFF
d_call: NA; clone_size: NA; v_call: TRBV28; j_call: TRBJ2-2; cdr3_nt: TGTGCCAGCAGTTTCGGCATCGGGCGGGGCGGGGAGCTGTTTTTT; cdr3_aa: CASSFGIGRGGELFF
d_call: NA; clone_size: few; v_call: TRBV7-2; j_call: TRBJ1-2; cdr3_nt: TGTGCCAGCAGCTTCGCAGGCCACTATGATGGCTACACCTTC; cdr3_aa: CASSFAGHYDGYTF
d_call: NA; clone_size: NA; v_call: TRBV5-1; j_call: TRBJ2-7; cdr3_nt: TGCGCCAGCAGCTTTACCTCAACTACTTCCTACGAGCAGTACTTC; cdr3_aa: CASSFTSTTSYEQYF
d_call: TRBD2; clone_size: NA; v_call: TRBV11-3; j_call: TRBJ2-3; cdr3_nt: TGTGCCAGCAGCTATAGCGGGGGCACAGATACGCAGTATTTT; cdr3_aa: CASSYSGGTDTQYF
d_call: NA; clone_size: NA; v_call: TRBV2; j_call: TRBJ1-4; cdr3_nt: TGTGCCAGCAGTGGCAACCTAGGGGAAAAACTGTTTTTT; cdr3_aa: CASSGNLGEKLFF
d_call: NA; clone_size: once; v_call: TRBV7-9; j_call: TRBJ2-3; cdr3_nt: TGTGCCAGCAGCTTAGAGCCGGGGGAGGTAGGAGATACGCAGTATTTT; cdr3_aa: CASSLEPGEVGDTQYF
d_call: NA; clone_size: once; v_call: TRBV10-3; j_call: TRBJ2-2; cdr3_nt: TGTGCCATCAGTGAGGAAGGGGGTCGAACCGGGGAGCTGTTTTTT; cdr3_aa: CAISEEGGRTGELFF
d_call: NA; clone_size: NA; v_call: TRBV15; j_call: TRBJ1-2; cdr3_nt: TGTGCCACCAGCCTAGATCCGGGCTTTAACTATGGCTACACCTTC; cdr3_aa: CATSLDPGFNYGYTF
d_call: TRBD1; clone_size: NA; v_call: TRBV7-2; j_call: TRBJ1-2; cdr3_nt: TGTGCCAGCAGCTTAGCGCCGACAGGGGAAAATGGCTACACCTTC; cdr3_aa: CASSLAPTGENGYTF
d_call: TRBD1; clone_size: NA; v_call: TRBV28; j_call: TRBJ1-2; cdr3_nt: TGTGCCAGCAGACGCTCACGACAGGGGATGCCCTATGGCTACACCTTC; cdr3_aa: CASRRSRQGMPYGYTF
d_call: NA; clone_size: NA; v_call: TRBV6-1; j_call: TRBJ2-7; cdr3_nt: TGTGCCAGCAGTGAAAAATTTGGCCTCGTTGGGACACAGTACTTC; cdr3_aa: CASSEKFGLVGTQYF
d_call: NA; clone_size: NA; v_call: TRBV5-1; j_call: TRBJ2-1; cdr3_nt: TGCGCCAGCAAACTAGCCTCCTACAATGAGCAGTTCTTC; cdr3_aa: CASKLASYNEQFF
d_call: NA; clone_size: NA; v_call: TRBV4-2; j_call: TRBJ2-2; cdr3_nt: TGTGCCAGCAGCCAAGATGGGGGTCCGAACACCGGGGAGCTGTTTTTT; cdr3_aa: CASSQDGGPNTGELFF
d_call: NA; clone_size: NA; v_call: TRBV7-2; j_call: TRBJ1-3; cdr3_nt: TGTGCCAGCAGCCAACAGGGAGATGGAAACACCATATATTTT; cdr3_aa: CASSQQGDGNTIYF
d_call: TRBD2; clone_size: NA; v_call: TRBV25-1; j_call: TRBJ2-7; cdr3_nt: TGTGCCAGCAGTGCCTTCGGGACTAGCGGGGGTGAGCAGTACTTC; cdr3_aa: CASSAFGTSGGEQYF
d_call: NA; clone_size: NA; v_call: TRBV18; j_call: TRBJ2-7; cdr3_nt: TGTGCCAGCTCACCCCTAGAGGGGCACACCTACGAGCAGTACTTC; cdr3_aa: CASSPLEGHTYEQYF
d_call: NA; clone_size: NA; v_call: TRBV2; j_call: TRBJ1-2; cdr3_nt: TGTGCCACCTGGGTGGCCTATGGCTACACCTTC; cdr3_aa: CATWVAYGYTF
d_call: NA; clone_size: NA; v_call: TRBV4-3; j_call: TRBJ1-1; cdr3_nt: TGCGCCAGCAGCCAGAGGACGTTGGTGAACACTGAAGCTTTCTTT; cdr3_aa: CASSQRTLVNTEAFF
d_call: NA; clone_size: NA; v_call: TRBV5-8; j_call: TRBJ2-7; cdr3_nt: TGTGCCAGCAGCCGGGACCAGAAAACCTACGAGCAGTACTTC; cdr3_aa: CASSRDQKTYEQYF
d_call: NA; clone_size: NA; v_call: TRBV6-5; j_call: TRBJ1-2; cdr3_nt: TGTGCCAGCAGTCGGACAGTCGTCTATGGCTACACCTTC; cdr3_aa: CASSRTVVYGYTF
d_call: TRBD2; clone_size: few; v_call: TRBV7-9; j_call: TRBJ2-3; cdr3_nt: TGTGCCAGCAGCTTAATCGTTGGTGGGGTAGCGGGGGCGGATACGCAGTATTTT; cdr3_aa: CASSLIVGGVAGADTQYF
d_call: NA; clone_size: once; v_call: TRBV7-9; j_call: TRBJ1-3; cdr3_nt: TGTGCCAGCAGCTTAGCGGCAGGGGATGGAAACACCATATATTTT; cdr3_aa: CASSLAAGDGNTIYF
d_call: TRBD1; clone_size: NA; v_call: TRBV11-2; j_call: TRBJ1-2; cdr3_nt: TGTGCCAGCAGTCCGGGACAGGGGGACTATGGCTACACCTTC; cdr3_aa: CASSPGQGDYGYTF
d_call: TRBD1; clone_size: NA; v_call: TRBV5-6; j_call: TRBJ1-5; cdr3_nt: TGTGCCAGCAGCTTGGTCGGAGGGGGCCGGGATCAGCCCCAGCATTTT; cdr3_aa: CASSLVGGGRDQPQHF
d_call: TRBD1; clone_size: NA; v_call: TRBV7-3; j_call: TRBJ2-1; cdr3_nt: TGCGCCAGCAGCTTATCTCCGGGACAGGGTTACAATGAGCAGTTCTTC; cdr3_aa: CASSLSPGQGYNEQFF
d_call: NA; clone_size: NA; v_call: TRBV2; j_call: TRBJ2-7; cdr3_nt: TGTGCCAGCAGTGAACTCAGGTCGAGCTCCTACGAGCAGTACTTC; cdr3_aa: CASSELRSSSYEQYF
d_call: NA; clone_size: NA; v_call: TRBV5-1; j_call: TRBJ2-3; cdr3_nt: TGCGCCAGCAGTGTGCTGGGCCCTAGCACAGATACGCAGTATTTT; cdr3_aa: CASSVLGPSTDTQYF
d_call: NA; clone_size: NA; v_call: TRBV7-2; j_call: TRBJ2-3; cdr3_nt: TGTGCCAGCAGCTTAAGGTTTGTGGGGTGGAACACAGATACGCAGTATTTT; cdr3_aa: CASSLRFVGWNTDTQYF
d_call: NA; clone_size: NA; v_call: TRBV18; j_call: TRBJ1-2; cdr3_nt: TGTGCCAGCTCATCTACCGGGACGTCTTTCTATGGCTACACCTTC; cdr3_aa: CASSSTGTSFYGYTF
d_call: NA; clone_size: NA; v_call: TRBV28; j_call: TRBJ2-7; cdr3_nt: TGTGCCAGCATTGACAGCACAGGACTCCTCACCCAGTACTTC; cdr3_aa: CASIDSTGLLTQYF
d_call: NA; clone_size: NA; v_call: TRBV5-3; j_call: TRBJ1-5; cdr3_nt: TGTGCCAGAAGCTTGAAATTCGTACAGGGCGGGCAGCCCCAGCATTTT; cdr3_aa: CARSLKFVQGGQPQHF
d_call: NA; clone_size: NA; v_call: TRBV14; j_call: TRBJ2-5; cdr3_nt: TGTGCCAGCAGCCAAGGACTAGTGGAGACCCAGTACTTC; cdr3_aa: CASSQGLVETQYF
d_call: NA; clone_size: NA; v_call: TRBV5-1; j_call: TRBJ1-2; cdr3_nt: TGCGCCAGCAGCTTACAGCGGCGTGGGGATAATGGCTACACCTTC; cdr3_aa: CASSLQRRGDNGYTF